This T cell receptor beta chain was sequenced in a study of patients and donors after allogeneic stem cell transplantation. A single record per CDR3 protein comes from TCRdb applying MiXCR to the RT-PCR reads. The sample gives approximately 430,000 distinct CDR3 sequences, about a sixth of which show up once; over 6% is in the top ten. Sample: blood, either unsorted or a sorted T cell fraction (not recorded which). The sequence came from a human donor who was either an allogeneic HSCT recipient or a stem cell or donor lymphocyte infusion donor (not recorded which). It is not recorded whose cells these are; they may come from a transplant donor.

CDR3 loop: CASGGGQGAYGYTF. DNA for the CDR3: TGTGCCAGCGGAGGGGGACAGGGGGCCTATGGCTACACCTTC. This chain links TRBV7-2 with TRBJ1-2; 12 bases line up with TRBD1. With V trimmed by 8 bases and J by 4 bases, 5 bases remained unmatched. Germline CDR1 SGHTA, CDR2 FQGNSA. The CDR3 has 14 amino acids.